Given below is one T cell receptor beta chain in context. The CDR3 extends over 12 amino acids. Germline-derived CDR1 and CDR2 are LGHDT and YNNKEL (reference sequence). Trimming shortened V by 3 bases and J by 10 bases, and 11 bases separated the two germline ends. The data were obtained in a study of control samples from healthy donors and cancer patients. Data came from immunoSEQ multiplex PCR; TCRdb stores just in-frame clones and leaves some out. Of about 180,000 clones in the sample, around 90% are singletons; the top ten hold 1.4%. V gene TRBV3-1 (or the pseudogene TRBV3-2) combines with J gene TRBJ2-3; D may match TRBD1 or TRBD2 (5 bases each). Sequencing was performed on blood. This TCR came from a woman aged 45-65 years in good health. CDR3 sequence (DNA): TGTGCCAGCAGCCAGGGGGTCGGTCCGCAGTATTTT. Translated, it gives CASSQGVGPQYF.